The 11 T cell receptor beta chains in this list originate from one sample, sequenced in a study of cytomegalovirus exposure and HLA in healthy donors. The table came from immunoSEQ multiplex PCR; TCRdb's copy has only in-frame clones and leaves some out. Here the sample spans around 250,000 clones, 85% to 90% being singletons. The sequenced sample was PBMCs. The origin of the receptors is a woman between 18 and 29 years old in good health and CMV-seronegative.

The count of this clone is one. The chain links TRBV28 to TRBJ1-2, with D tentatively TRBD1 (6 bases). CDR3 length equals 15 residues. CDR1 is MDHEN and CDR2 is SYDVKM in the germline V gene. V was pared by 8 bases and J by 8 bases, with 24 bases between. CDR3 loop: CASSPSGGRPEGYTF. The CDR3 nucleotides are TGTGCCAGCTCTCCTTCGGGGGGGCGGCCGGAAGGCTACACCTTC.

This chain joins TRBV5-5 and TRBJ2-7, with 7 bases identical to TRBD1. Germline V gene sequence: CDR1 SGHKS, CDR2 YYEKEE (reference sequence). CDR3 length: 16 amino acids. The V segment lost 0 bases and the J segment 3 bases; nucleotides outside the gene matches: 9. DNA for the CDR3: TGTGCCAGCAGCTTGGCGGACAGGCCACCCCTCTACGAGCAGTACTTC. As protein: CASSLADRPPLYEQYF.

This clone has a handful of counts. The V gene is TRBV7-9, the J gene TRBJ1-1; 7 bases are a match to TRBD1. The CDR3 length is 15 residues. After removal of 5 bases from V and 0 bases from J, the junction contained 6 bases not matched to a gene. CDR1 and CDR2 from the germline V gene are SEHNR and FQNEAQ (reference sequence). The CDR3 DNA sequence: TGTGCCAGCAGCCTCCCCGGGACAGTGAACACTGAAGCTTTCTTT. This codes for CASSLPGTVNTEAFF.

The J gene is TRBJ2-6, the V gene TRBV7-9; possible D gene TRBD1, 6 bases. Trimming took off 3 bases at V and 2 bases at J, with 14 bases between the two ends. The CDR3 covers 17 residues. Germline V gene lookup returns CDR1 SEHNR and CDR2 FQNEAQ (reference sequence). CDR3 loop: CASSFWQGPAGANVLTF. The CDR3 nucleotides read TGTGCCAGCAGCTTTTGGCAGGGGCCTGCTGGGGCCAACGTCCTGACTTTC.

The J gene is TRBJ2-3, the V gene TRBV28; 9 bases agree with TRBD1. The CDR3 has 14 residues. The V segment lost 6 bases and the J segment 3 bases; nucleotides outside the gene matches: 4. Germline CDR1 is MDHEN and CDR2 is SYDVKM. The CDR3 spells CASSRDRVTDTQYF. CDR3 coding DNA: TGTGCCAGCAGCCGGGACAGGGTAACAGATACGCAGTATTTT.

This clone was seen a handful of times. The chain links TRBV5-8 to TRBJ2-7, with TRBD1 as a possible D gene (6 bases). Trimming removed 1 base from V and 2 bases from J, with 10 bases in between. There are 14 residues in the CDR3. CDR1 is SGHTS, CDR2 YDEGEE, per germline. CDR3 nucleotide sequence: TGTGCCAGCAGCTTGTGGCAGGGGACCTACGAGCAGTACGTC. Translating gives CASSLWQGTYEQYV.

V is TRBV7-2 and J is TRBJ1-2, with D tentatively TRBD1 (6 bases). The CDR3 contains 13 residues. The germline CDR1 and CDR2 sequences are SGHTA and FQGNSA. Between the trimmed V and J ends, which lost 10 bases and 2 bases, there was a span of 14 bases. CDR3 protein: CATLGQPNYGYTF. The CDR3 DNA reads TGTGCCACCCTAGGACAGCCGAACTATGGCTACACCTTC.

The rearrangement joins TRBV28 to TRBJ2-1; 10 bases are shared with TRBD2. The CDR3 has 14 amino acids. The trim removed 5 bases at V and 4 bases at J, leaving 2 bases unmatched. The germline CDR1 and CDR2 sequences are MDHEN and SYDVKM. This chain's CDR3 is CASSPAGGYNEQFF. CDR3 nucleotide sequence: TGTGCCAGCAGTCCAGCGGGGGGGTACAATGAGCAGTTCTTC.

This chain uses TRBV5-6 with TRBJ2-1; D ambiguous. The CDR3 totals 13 residues. The V gene's germline CDR1 is SGHDT and CDR2 YYEEEE. V lost 4 bases and J lost 5, with 10 bases in between. In DNA, the CDR3 is TGTGCCAGCAGCCACTCTCCGCACAATGAGCAGTTCTTC. It encodes CASSHSPHNEQFF.

The DNA for the CDR3 is TGTGCCAGCAGCTTAGCAGACAGTACCTCCTATGGCTACACCTTC. Its translation is CASSLADSTSYGYTF. The chain is built from TRBV7-2 and TRBJ1-2; the D gene is possibly TRBD1 (5 bases). Germline values: CDR1 SGHTA, CDR2 FQGNSA. V was clipped by 0 bases and J by 4 bases, with 12 bases between them. The CDR3 has 15 amino acids.

The V and J genes are TRBV5-4 and TRBJ1-1; perhaps TRBD1 as D (6 bases). Germline V gene sequence: CDR1 SGHNT, CDR2 YYREEE (reference sequence). The CDR3 runs to 14 residues. V dropped 5 bases and J dropped 6 bases, with 17 bases sitting between them. CDR3 nucleotide sequence: TGTGCCAGCAGGACACAGGGTGGTGGGTCTGAAGCTTTCTTT. This encodes CASRTQGGGSEAFF. Complete variable domain (other parts from reference TRBV5-4 and TRBJ1-1): ETGVTQSPTHLIKTRGQQVTLRCSSQSGHNTVSWYQQALGQGPQFIFQYYREEENGRGNFPPRFSGLQFPNYSSELNVNALELDDSALYLCASRTQGGGSEAFFGQGTRLTVV.